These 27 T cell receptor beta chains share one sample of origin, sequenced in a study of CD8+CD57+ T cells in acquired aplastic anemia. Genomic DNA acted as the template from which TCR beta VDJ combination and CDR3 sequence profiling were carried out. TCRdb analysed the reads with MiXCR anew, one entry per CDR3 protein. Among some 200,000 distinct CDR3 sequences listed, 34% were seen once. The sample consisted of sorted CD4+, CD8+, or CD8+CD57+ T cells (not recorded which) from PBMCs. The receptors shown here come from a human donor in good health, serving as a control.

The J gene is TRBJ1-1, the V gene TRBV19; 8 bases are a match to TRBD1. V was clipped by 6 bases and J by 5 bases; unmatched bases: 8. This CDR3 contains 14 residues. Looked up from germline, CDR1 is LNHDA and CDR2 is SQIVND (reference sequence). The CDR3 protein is CASRGQGESTEAFF. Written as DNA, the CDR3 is TGTGCCAGTAGAGGACAGGGTGAGTCAACTGAAGCTTTCTTT.

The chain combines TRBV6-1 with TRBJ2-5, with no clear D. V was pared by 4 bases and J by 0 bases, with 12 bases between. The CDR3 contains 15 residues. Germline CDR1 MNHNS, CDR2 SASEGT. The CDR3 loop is CASSVGRPYQETQYF. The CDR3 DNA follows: TGTGCCAGCAGTGTGGGCAGGCCGTACCAAGAGACCCAGTACTTC.

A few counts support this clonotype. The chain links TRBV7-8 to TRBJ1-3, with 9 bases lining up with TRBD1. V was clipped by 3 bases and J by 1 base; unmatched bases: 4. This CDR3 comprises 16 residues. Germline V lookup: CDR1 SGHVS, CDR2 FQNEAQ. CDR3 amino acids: CASSFYDRGSGNTIYF. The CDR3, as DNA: TGTGCCAGCAGCTTTTATGACAGGGGGTCTGGAAACACCATATATTTT.

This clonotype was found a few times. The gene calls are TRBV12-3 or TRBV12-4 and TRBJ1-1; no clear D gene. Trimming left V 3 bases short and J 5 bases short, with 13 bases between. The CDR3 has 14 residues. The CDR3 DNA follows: TGTGCCAGCAGTTTGGGAACATTAGGGACTGAAGCTTTCTTT. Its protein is CASSLGTLGTEAFF.

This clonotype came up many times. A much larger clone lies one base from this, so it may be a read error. The CDR3 bases are TGCAGCGTAGCGGGAGCGGACTATGGCTACACCTTC. Its translation is CSVAGADYGYTF. V is TRBV29-1 and J is TRBJ1-2; D is uncertain. In germline, CDR1 is SQVTM, CDR2 ANQGSEA. This CDR3 has 12 amino acids. V lost 6 bases to trimming and J lost 3 bases, with 11 bases between them.

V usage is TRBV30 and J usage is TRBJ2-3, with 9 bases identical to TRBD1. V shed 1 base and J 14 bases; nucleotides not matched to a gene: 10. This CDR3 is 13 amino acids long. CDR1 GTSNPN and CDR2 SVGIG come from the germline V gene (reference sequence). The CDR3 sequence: CAWSGVRGQGRYF. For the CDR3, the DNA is TGTGCCTGGAGTGGGGTCCGGGGACAGGGACGGTATTTT.

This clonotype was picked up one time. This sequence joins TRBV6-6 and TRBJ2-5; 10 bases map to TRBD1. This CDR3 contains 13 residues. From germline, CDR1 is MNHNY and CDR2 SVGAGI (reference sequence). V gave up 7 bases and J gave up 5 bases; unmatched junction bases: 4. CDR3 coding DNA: TGTGCCAGCACAGGACAGGGGGAGGAGACCCAGTACTTC. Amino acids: CASTGQGEETQYF.

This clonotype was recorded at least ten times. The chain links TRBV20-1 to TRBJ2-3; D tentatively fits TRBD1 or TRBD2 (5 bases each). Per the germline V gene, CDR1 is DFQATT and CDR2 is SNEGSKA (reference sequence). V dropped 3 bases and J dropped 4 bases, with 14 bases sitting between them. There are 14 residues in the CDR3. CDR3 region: CSARGDGRADTQYF. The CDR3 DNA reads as TGCAGTGCTAGGGGGGACGGCCGGGCAGATACGCAGTATTTT.

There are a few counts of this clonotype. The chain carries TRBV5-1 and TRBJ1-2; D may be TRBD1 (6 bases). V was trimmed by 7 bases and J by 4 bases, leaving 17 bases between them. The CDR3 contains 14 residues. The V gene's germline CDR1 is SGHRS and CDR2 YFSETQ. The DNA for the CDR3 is TGCGCCAGCGGGTCTACAGGGAGAATCTATGGCTACACCTTC. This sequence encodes CASGSTGRIYGYTF. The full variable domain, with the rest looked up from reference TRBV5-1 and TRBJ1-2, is KAGVTQTPRYLIKTRGQQVTLSCSPISGHRSVSWYQQTPGQGLQFLFEYFSETQRNKGNFPGRFSGRQFSNSRSEMNVSTLELGDSALYLCASGSTGRIYGYTFGSGTRLTVV.

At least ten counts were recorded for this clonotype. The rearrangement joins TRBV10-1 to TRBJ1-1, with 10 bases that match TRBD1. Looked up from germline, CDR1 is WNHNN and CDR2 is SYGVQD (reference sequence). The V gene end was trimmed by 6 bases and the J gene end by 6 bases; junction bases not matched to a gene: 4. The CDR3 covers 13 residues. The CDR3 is CASSQGQGAEAFF. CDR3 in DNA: TGCGCCAGCAGCCAAGGACAGGGGGCTGAAGCTTTCTTT.

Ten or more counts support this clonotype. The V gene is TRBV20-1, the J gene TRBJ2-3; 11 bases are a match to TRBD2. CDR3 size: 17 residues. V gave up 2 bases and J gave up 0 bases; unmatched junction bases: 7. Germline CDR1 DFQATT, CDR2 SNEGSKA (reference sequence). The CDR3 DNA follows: TGCAGTGCTAGACGACTAGCGGGAAAAGCTAGCACAGATACGCAGTATTTT. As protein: CSARRLAGKASTDTQYF.

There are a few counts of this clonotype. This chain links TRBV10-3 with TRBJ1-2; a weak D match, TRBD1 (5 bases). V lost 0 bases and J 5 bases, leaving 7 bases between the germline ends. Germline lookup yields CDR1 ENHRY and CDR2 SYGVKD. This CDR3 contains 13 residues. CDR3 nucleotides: TGTGCCATCAGTGAGTCCAGGGAATATGGCTACACCTTC. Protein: CAISESREYGYTF.

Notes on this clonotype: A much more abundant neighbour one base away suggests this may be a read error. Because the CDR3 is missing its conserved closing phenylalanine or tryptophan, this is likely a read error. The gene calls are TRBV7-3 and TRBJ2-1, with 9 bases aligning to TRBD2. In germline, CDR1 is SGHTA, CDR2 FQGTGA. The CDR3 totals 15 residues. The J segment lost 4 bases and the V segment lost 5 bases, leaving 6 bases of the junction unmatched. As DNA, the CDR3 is TGTGCCAGCAGCCCCACTAGCGGGCCGTACAATGAGCAGTTCCTC. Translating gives CASSPTSGPYNEQFL.

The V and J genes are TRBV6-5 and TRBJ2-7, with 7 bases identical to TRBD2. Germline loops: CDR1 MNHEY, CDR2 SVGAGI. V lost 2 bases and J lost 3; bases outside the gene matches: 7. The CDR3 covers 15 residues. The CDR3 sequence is CASSYHGGTYYEQYF. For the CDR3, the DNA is TGTGCCAGCAGTTACCACGGGGGGACCTACTACGAGCAGTACTTC.

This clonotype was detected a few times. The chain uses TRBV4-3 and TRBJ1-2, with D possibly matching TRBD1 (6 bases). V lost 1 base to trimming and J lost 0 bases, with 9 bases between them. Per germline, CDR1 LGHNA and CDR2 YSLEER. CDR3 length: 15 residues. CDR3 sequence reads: CASSQGQASNYGYTF. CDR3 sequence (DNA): TGCGCCAGCAGCCAAGGACAGGCCTCTAACTATGGCTACACCTTC.

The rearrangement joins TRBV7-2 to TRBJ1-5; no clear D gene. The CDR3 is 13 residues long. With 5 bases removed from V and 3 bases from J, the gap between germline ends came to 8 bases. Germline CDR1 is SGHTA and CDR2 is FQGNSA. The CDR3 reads CASSQAINQPQHF. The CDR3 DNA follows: TGTGCCAGCAGCCAGGCCATCAATCAGCCCCAGCATTTT.

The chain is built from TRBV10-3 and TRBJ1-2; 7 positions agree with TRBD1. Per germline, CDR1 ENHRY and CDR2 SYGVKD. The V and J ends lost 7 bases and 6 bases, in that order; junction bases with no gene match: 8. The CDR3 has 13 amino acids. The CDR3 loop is CAINRGPYNGYTF. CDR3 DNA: TGTGCCATCAACAGGGGTCCCTACAATGGCTACACCTTC.

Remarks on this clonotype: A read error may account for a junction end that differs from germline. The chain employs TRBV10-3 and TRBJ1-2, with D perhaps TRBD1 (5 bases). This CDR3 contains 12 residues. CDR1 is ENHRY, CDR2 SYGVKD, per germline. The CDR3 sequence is CASRAAYYGHTF. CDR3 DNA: TGTGCCAGCAGGGCGGCATACTATGGCCACACCTTC.

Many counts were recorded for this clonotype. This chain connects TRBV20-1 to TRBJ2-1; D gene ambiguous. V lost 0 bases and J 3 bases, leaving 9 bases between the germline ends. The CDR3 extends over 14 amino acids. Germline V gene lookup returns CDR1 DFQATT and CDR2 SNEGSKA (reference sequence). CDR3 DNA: TGCAGTGCTAGAGATTGGGTCCGCTACAATGAGCAGTTCTTC. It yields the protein CSARDWVRYNEQFF.

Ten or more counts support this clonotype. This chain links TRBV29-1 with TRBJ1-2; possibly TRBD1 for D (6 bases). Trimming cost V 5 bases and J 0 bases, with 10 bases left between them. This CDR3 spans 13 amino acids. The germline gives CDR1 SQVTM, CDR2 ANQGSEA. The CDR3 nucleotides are TGCAGCGTTCGCAGGGGACCTAACTATGGCTACACCTTC. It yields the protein CSVRRGPNYGYTF.

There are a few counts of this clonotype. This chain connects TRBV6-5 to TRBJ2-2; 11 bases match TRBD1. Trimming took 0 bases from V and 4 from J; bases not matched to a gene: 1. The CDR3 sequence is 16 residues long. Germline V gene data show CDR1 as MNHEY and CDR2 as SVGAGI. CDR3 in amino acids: CASSYSGTGGTGELFF. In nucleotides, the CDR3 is TGTGCCAGCAGTTACTCCGGGACAGGGGGCACCGGGGAGCTGTTTTTT.

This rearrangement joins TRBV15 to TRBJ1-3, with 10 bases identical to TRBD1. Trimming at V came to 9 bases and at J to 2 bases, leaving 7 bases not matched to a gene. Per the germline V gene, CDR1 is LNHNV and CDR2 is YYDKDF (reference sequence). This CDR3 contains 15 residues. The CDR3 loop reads CATEPDRGPGNTIYF. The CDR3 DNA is TGTGCCACGGAACCCGACAGGGGGCCTGGAAACACCATATATTTT.

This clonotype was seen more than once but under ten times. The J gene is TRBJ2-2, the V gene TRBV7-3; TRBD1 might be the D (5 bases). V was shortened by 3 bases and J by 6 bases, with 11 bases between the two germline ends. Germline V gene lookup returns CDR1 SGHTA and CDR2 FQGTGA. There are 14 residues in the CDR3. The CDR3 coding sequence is TGTGCCAGCAGCTTTCAGGGTGGGTCCGGGGAGCTGTTTTTT. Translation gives CASSFQGGSGELFF.

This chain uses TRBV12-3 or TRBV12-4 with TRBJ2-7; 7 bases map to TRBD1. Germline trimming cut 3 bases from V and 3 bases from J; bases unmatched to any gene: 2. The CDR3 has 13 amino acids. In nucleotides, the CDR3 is TGTGCCAGCAGTTTTGGGACAGACTACGAGCAGTACTTC. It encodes CASSFGTDYEQYF.

Here the CDR3 DNA reads TGTGCCAGCAGCCGGGGCAGGGTAGACTATGGCTACACCTTC. It codes for CASSRGRVDYGYTF. The J gene is TRBJ1-2, the V gene TRBV19, with a possible D match to TRBD1 (5 bases). Germline assignment: CDR1 LNHDA and CDR2 SQIVND (reference sequence). The CDR3 covers 14 residues. V was cut by 9 bases and J by 3 bases, with 17 bases left in between.

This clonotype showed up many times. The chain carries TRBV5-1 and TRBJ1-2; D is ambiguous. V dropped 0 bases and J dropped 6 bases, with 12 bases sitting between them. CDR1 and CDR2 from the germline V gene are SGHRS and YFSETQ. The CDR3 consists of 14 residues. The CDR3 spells CASSLAGFGDGYTF. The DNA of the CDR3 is TGCGCCAGCAGCTTGGCGGGTTTCGGCGATGGCTACACCTTC. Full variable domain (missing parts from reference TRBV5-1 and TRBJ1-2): KAGVTQTPRYLIKTRGQQVTLSCSPISGHRSVSWYQQTPGQGLQFLFEYFSETQRNKGNFPGRFSGRQFSNSRSEMNVSTLELGDSALYLCASSLAGFGDGYTFGSGTRLTVV.

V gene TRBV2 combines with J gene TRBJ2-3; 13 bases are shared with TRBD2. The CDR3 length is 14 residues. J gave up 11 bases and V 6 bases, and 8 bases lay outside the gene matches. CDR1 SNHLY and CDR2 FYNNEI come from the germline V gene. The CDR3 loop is CASRGTSGTDEQYF. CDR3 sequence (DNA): TGTGCCAGCAGGGGGACTAGCGGGACTGATGAGCAGTATTTT.